The following is a T cell receptor beta chain sequence with its context. Its cognate antigen is unknown. The data derive from a study of T cell responses to AZD1222 COVID-19 vaccine. Whole-study results and caveats: A rise in Spike-specific TCR breadth and depth followed two AZD1222 doses. Distributed over spike, vaccine-associated CD4 TCRs predominated at 160-218 and 743-854.

V lost 5 bases and J lost 0, with 10 bases in between. Germline lookup yields CDR1 MDHEN and CDR2 SYDVKM. This CDR3 region has 14 residues. Generated by immunoSEQ multiplex PCR, the TCRdb table keeps only in-frame clones and is missing some. There are some 140,000 clones in the sample; approximately 90% occur only once, and about 3% lies in the top ten. The sample was peripheral blood, taken on day 0 of AZD1222 vaccination. The receptor was isolated from an adult in good health. The gene calls are TRBV28 and TRBJ1-2, with no clear D. The CDR3 loop is CASSPTGANYGYTF. The CDR3 DNA is TGTGCCAGCAGTCCGACGGGTGCTAACTATGGCTACACCTTC.